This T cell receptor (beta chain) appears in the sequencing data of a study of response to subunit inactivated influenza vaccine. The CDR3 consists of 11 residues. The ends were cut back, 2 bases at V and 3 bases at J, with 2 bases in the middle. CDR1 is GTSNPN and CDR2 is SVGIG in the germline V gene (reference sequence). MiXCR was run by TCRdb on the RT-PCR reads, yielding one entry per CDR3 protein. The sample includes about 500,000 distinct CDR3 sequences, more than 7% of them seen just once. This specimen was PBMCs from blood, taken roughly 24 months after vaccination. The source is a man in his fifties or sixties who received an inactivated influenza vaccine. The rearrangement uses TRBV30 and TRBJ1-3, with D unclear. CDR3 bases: TGTGCCTGGAGTCGTGGAAACACCATATATTTT. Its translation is CAWSRGNTIYF.